These 15 T cell receptor beta chains were sequenced from one sample in a study of read filtering for tumor transcriptome and immune sequencing. From about 0.4 ug of RNA, a library with molecular barcoded alpha/delta and beta/gamma adaptors was made. TCRdb analysed the reads with MiXCR anew, one entry per CDR3 protein. The sample has about 48,000 distinct CDR3 sequences, roughly a fifth seen once. The sample comprised a population of CD138-negative cells sorted from bone marrow. Every receptor here comes from a donor at least 40 years old with multiple myeloma.

For this clonotype: This may come from a read error, since a much larger clone is one base off. The chain joins TRBV11-3 to TRBJ2-5; either TRBD1 or TRBD2 may fit D (6 bases each). The CDR3 has 15 amino acids. Germline-derived CDR1 and CDR2 are SGHNT and YENEEA. Written as DNA, the CDR3 is TGTGCCAGCGGCTTAGGGGGGAGCGCAGGGGAGACCCAGTACTTC. Protein: CASGLGGSAGETQYF.

Comments on this clonotype: Since a much larger clone is just one base distant, this may be a read error. The rearrangement links TRBV19 to TRBJ1-5, with TRBD1 matching over 8 bases. Looked up from germline, CDR1 is LNHDA and CDR2 is SQIVND (reference sequence). CDR3 length: 14 residues. The CDR3 nucleotides are TGTGCCAGTCGACAGGGGTTAGGCAATCAGCCCCTGCATTTT. Its translation is CASRQGLGNQPLHF.

In this sample, this clonotype turned up many times. The chain combines TRBV7-2 with TRBJ2-2, with a tentative D call TRBD1 (5 bases). Trimming cost V 1 base and J 1 base, with 10 bases left between them. The length of the CDR3 is 16 residues. From germline, CDR1 is SGHTA and CDR2 FQGNSA. In DNA form, the CDR3 reads TGTGCCAGCAGCTTAGTTTCTACAGGGAACACCGGGGAGCTGTTTTTT. Translation gives CASSLVSTGNTGELFF.

Many counts were recorded for this clonotype. For the CDR3, the DNA is TGTGCCAGCTCACCCACGGGGAACACTGAAGCTTTCTTT. It translates to CASSPTGNTEAFF. The chain joins TRBV18 to TRBJ1-1; D remains ambiguous. Trimming pared 3 bases from V and 1 base from J, leaving 6 bases between. This CDR3 is built from 13 residues. Germline V gene sequence: CDR1 KGHSH, CDR2 LQKENI.

This clonotype showed up just a few times. The rearrangement uses TRBV7-3 and TRBJ2-2; 7 bases are a match to TRBD2. J was trimmed by 5 bases and V by 5 bases; bases with no gene match: 5. CDR3 length: 14 amino acids. Germline V CDR1 and CDR2: SGHTA, FQGTGA. CDR3 in amino acids: CASSNSGGTGELFF. The CDR3 bases are TGTGCCAGCAGCAACTCGGGGGGAACCGGGGAGCTGTTTTTT.

With regard to this clonotype: It may be a read error: a sequence one base away is much more abundant. The chain uses TRBV10-3 and TRBJ2-2, with D hard to call. With 6 bases removed from V and 5 bases from J, the gap between germline ends came to 19 bases. Germline V CDR1 and CDR2: ENHRY, SYGVKD. The CDR3 totals 16 residues. The CDR3 protein is CAISRDQLTDTGELFF. The CDR3 DNA reads as TGTGCCATCAGCCGAGACCAACTAACTGATACCGGGGAGCTGTTTTTT.

Many counts were recorded for this clonotype. The chain recombines TRBV29-1 with TRBJ2-3; 10 bases are a match to TRBD1. CDR1 is SQVTM and CDR2 is ANQGSEA in the germline V gene. The V segment lost 5 bases and the J segment 8 bases; nucleotides outside the gene matches: 7. CDR3 length: 13 amino acids. CDR3 nucleotides: TGCAGCGTTCTTTGGACAGGGGGGGCTACGCAGTATTTT. This codes for CSVLWTGGATQYF.

This rearrangement joins TRBV20-1 to TRBJ2-5; D call uncertain. V shed 3 bases and J shed 2 bases, with 1 base lying between them. The germline gives CDR1 DFQATT, CDR2 SNEGSKA (reference sequence). This CDR3 contains 10 residues. CDR3 loop: CSASQETQYF. In DNA, the CDR3 is TGCAGTGCTAGTCAAGAGACCCAGTACTTC.

In this sample, this clonotype turned up many times. The CDR3 protein is CASSSPGQGAKEQYF. DNA for the CDR3: TGTGCCAGCAGTTCCCCAGGACAGGGGGCGAAAGAGCAGTACTTC. The J gene is TRBJ2-7, the V gene TRBV6-5; 11 nucleotides agree with TRBD1. Unmatched junction bases numbered 9, after V lost 4 bases and J lost 7 bases. The CDR3 runs 15 residues. Germline CDR1 MNHEY, CDR2 SVGAGI.

This clonotype appeared many times. The chain uses TRBV27 and TRBJ2-7; maybe TRBD1 (6 bases). The germline CDR1 and CDR2 sequences are MNHEY and SMNVEV (reference sequence). The CDR3 length is 13 residues. V was trimmed by 8 bases and J by 5 bases, leaving 16 bases between them. CDR3 in amino acids: CASGMRQGNEQYF. The CDR3 region has the DNA TGTGCCAGCGGCATGAGGCAGGGGAACGAGCAGTACTTC.

This clonotype was observed many times. The rearrangement uses TRBV29-1 and TRBJ2-2; 10 positions match TRBD1. V lost 3 bases, J lost 4 bases, and 2 bases stayed unmatched. Germline V gene sequence: CDR1 SQVTM, CDR2 ANQGSEA. The CDR3 runs to 14 residues. Here the CDR3 DNA reads TGCAGCGTTGAGAGGACAGGGGGCACCGGGGAGCTGTTTTTT. It yields the protein CSVERTGGTGELFF.

In this sample, this clonotype turned up a few times. The CDR3 protein is CSATPWGEGNQPQHF. CDR3 coding DNA: TGCAGTGCTACCCCTTGGGGGGAAGGCAATCAGCCCCAGCATTTT. The chain joins TRBV20-1 to TRBJ1-5; perhaps TRBD1 as D (5 bases). CDR1 and CDR2 from the germline V gene are DFQATT and SNEGSKA (reference sequence). The V end was cut by 4 bases, the J end by 2 bases, with 15 bases between. This CDR3 is 15 amino acids long.

In the case of this clonotype: The missing conserved phenylalanine or tryptophan at the end of this CDR3 makes a read error likely. In DNA form, the CDR3 reads TGTGCCAGCAGCTTGTCAGAGAACACTGGAGCTTTCTGT. Its translation: CASSLSENTGAFC. The chain recombines TRBV13 with TRBJ1-1; D call uncertain. Germline CDR1 is PRHDT and CDR2 is FYEKMQ (reference sequence). CDR3 length equals 13 residues.

The chain couples TRBV24-1 to TRBJ1-2, with TRBD1 identical over 10 bases. The trim removed 5 bases at V and 8 bases at J, leaving 4 bases unmatched. CDR3 length: 13 residues. CDR1 and CDR2 from the germline V gene are KGHDR and SFDVKD. CDR3 DNA sequence: TGTGCCACCAGTGGGACAGGGGGTCTCGGCTACACCTTC. The encoded protein is CATSGTGGLGYTF.

This clonotype appeared many times. This chain uses TRBV29-1 with TRBJ2-3; TRBD2 matches 12 bases. Germline V gives CDR1 SQVTM, CDR2 ANQGSEA. The CDR3 is 15 amino acids. The trim removed 4 bases at V and 4 bases at J, leaving 6 bases unmatched. In DNA, the CDR3 is TGCAGCGTTGGACTAGCGGGAGTTCGGTCAGATACGCAGTATTTT. Its protein is CSVGLAGVRSDTQYF.